This T cell receptor (beta chain) came from a study of T-cell reconstitution after alpha-beta-depleted transplantation in children. Concerning this clonotype: Antigen unknown.

Germline loops: CDR1 MNHEY, CDR2 SMNVEV (reference sequence). This CDR3 contains 15 residues. The V end lost 3 bases, the J end lost 12 bases, and 18 bases lay between the germline ends. Construction of the TCRbeta library involved unique molecular identifiers. TCRdb reanalysed the PCR reads using MiXCR and keeps one entry per CDR3 protein. The sample includes about 1,000,000 distinct CDR3 sequences, 25% to 35% of them seen just once. Regarding the study as a whole: By one year post-transplant, T-cell counts and diversity largely arose from T cells that were newly produced. Surviving thymic progenitors and recipient T cells were the source of high TCRbeta diversity at day 60 in some patients. Several hundred expanded graft clones reportedly were the source of alpha-beta T cells about two months after transplant.

The chain links TRBV27 to TRBJ1-6, with D perhaps matching TRBD1 (5 bases). The starting material was PBMCs, mostly from graft donor cells, obtained 360 days after TCRalphabeta/CD19-depleted stem cell transplant. The receptor's source is a boy under three years old who had a stem cell transplant for SCID, so the T cells may come from the graft donor. The CDR3 nucleotides read TGTGCCAGCAGTTTCGGGCAGGGCCGAAGGGGACCCCTCCACTTT. It translates to CASSFGQGRRGPLHF.